Below, 15 T cell receptor beta chains from the same sample are listed, as sequenced in a study of T cells expressing NK-cell markers. TCRdb reanalyzed the 5' RACE reads, giving one entry per CDR3 protein sequence and no DNA. The sample data list 250,000 to 300,000 distinct CDR3 sequences. Sequencing was performed on blood T cells: a sorted CD56 or NKG2C T cell subset, CD4+ or CD8+ T cells, or bulk PBMC T cells (not recorded which). All receptors derive from a man between 18 and 35 years old in good health.

This chain joins TRBV2 and TRBJ1-4; the TCRdb D gene call, TRBD1, has no DNA to confirm it. The CDR3 contains 16 residues. Per germline, CDR1 SNHLY and CDR2 FYNNEI. CDR3 sequence: CASSVTSQENNEKLFF.

The V gene is TRBV6-2 or TRBV6-3, the J gene TRBJ2-5; TCRdb reports TRBD2, a call that lacks DNA to check it against. CDR1 and CDR2 (germline): MNHEY, SVGEGT. The CDR3 has 15 residues. The CDR3 reads CASSYRGLAGETQYF.

The CDR3 sequence is CASSLPGLAESYEQYF. This chain joins TRBV5-4 and TRBJ2-7; TCRdb's D call, TRBD2, is unchecked because there is no DNA. The CDR3 extends over 16 amino acids. Germline V gives CDR1 SGHNT, CDR2 YYREEE (reference sequence).

The chain uses TRBV7-9 and TRBJ2-3. Germline assignment: CDR1 SEHNR and CDR2 FQNEAQ (reference sequence). CDR3 size: 16 residues. This CDR3 reads CASSLSLAEATDTQYF.

The V call is TRBV20-1, the J call TRBJ2-1; the TCRdb call, TRBD1, lacks DNA for checking. The V gene's germline CDR1 is DFQATT and CDR2 SNEGSKA (reference sequence). CDR3 length: 14 residues. CDR3 amino acids: CSAGGTGSYNEQFF.

The rearrangement joins TRBV6-6 to TRBJ1-1; the D gene TCRdb calls, TRBD1, cannot be checked with no DNA. The CDR3 loop spans 11 amino acids. Germline CDR1 is MNHNY and CDR2 is SVGAGI (reference sequence). The CDR3 spells CASSPGEKAFF.

This CDR3 is CASSLISLAGDNYNEQFF. The chain recombines TRBV7-3 with TRBJ2-1; TCRdb returns TRBD2, unconfirmable since there is no DNA. CDR3 size: 18 residues. Germline V gives CDR1 SGHTA, CDR2 FQGTGA.

CDR3 residues: CAISAEGSYQETQYF. The chain is built from TRBV10-3 and TRBJ2-5; TCRdb names TRBD2, which stays unverified in the absence of DNA. The germline CDR1 and CDR2 sequences are ENHRY and SYGVKD. This CDR3 is 15 amino acids long.

The chain recombines TRBV29-1 with TRBJ2-1; TCRdb returns TRBD1, unconfirmable since there is no DNA. The CDR3 is 13 residues long. Germline CDR1 and CDR2: SQVTM and ANQGSEA. CDR3 loop: CSVGAVRYNEQFF.

The gene calls are TRBV7-3 and TRBJ2-3; TCRdb returns TRBD1, unconfirmable since there is no DNA. The CDR3 covers 16 residues. Germline loops: CDR1 SGHTA, CDR2 FQGTGA. The CDR3 loop is CASSPGGPGRTDTQYF.

V gene TRBV12-3 or TRBV12-4 combines with J gene TRBJ2-1; without DNA, the TCRdb call of TRBD1 cannot be checked. The CDR3 contains 14 residues. The CDR3 reads CASSWSETGDEQFF.

The chain employs TRBV6-5 and TRBJ1-3; checking the TCRdb D call of TRBD1 is not possible without DNA. This CDR3 spans 14 amino acids. Looked up from germline, CDR1 is MNHEY and CDR2 is SVGAGI. Here the CDR3 reads CASSYFREGNTIYF.

The V call is TRBV5-1, the J call TRBJ2-7; TCRdb reports TRBD2, a call that lacks DNA to check it against. CDR3 length: 13 residues. Germline V gene data show CDR1 as SGHRS and CDR2 as YFSETQ. This CDR3 is CASSLEGLDGQYF.

The rearrangement joins TRBV5-1 to TRBJ2-1; there is no DNA to check the TCRdb D call of TRBD2. The CDR3 consists of 15 residues. Germline values: CDR1 SGHRS, CDR2 YFSETQ. The CDR3 sequence is CASRRTLAGANEQFF.

The CDR3 loop reads CASSLEPGGTNTGELFF. The chain links TRBV5-1 to TRBJ2-2. This CDR3 is built from 17 residues. Germline V lookup: CDR1 SGHRS, CDR2 YFSETQ.